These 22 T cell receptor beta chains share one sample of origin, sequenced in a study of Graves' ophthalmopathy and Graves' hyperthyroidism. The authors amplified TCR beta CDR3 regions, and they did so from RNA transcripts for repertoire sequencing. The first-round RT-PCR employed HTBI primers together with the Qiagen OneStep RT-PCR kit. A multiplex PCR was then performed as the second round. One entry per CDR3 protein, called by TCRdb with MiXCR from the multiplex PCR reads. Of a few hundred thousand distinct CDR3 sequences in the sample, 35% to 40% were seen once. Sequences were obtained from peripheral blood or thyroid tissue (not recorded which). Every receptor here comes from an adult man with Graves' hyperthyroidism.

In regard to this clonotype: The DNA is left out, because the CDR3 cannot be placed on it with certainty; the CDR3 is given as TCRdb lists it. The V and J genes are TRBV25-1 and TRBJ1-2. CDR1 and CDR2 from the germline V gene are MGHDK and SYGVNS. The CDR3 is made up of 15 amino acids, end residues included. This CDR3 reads CACSVERDSGYGYTF.

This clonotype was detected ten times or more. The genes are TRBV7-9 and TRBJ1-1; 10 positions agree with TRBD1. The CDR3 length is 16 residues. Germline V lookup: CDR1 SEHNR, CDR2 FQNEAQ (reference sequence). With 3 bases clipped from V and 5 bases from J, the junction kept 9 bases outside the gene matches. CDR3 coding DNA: TGTGCCAGCAGCTTGTATGCCGGGACAGGGGTTACTGAAGCTTTCTTT. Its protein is CASSLYAGTGVTEAFF.

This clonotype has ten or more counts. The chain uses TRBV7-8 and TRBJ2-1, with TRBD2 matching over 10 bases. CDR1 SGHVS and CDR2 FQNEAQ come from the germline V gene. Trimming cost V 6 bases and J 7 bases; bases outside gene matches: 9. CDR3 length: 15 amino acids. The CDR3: CASSSQRGGRNEQFF. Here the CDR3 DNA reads TGTGCCAGCAGTTCTCAGCGGGGGGGCAGAAATGAGCAGTTCTTC. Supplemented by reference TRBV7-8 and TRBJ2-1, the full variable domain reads GAGVSQSPRYKVAKRGQDVALRCDPISGHVSLFWYQQALGQGPEFLTYFQNEAQLDKSGLPSDRFFAERPEGSVSTLKIQRTQQEDSAVYLCASSSQRGGRNEQFFGPGTRLTVL.

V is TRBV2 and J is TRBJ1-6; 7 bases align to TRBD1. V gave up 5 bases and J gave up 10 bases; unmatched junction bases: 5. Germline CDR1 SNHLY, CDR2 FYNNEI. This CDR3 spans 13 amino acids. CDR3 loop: CASSTQGESPLHF. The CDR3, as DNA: TGTGCCAGCAGTACCCAGGGGGAATCACCCCTCCACTTT.

The CDR3 nucleotides are TGTGCCAGCAGTCTAGCGGGGGGGGTTCTCGATACGCAGTATTTT. Its translation: CASSLAGGVLDTQYF. The chain links TRBV6-6 to TRBJ2-3, with TRBD2 matching over 12 bases. The CDR3 runs to 15 residues. The trim removed 5 bases at V and 6 bases at J, leaving 6 bases unmatched. The germline V gene encodes CDR1 MNHNY and CDR2 SVGAGI (reference sequence).

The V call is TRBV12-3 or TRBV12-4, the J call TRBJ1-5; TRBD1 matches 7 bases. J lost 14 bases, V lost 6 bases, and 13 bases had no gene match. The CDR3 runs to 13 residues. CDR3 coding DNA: TGTGCCAGCAGCCTGAGGGGGCAGGTCTACGAGCATTTT. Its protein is CASSLRGQVYEHF.

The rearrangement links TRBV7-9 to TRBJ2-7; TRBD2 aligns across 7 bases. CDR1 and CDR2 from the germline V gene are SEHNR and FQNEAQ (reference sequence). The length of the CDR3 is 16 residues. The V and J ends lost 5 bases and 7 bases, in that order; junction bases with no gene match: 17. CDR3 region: CASSPTFAGAYNEQYF. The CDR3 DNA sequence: TGTGCCAGCAGCCCGACCTTCGCGGGAGCGTACAATGAGCAGTACTTC.

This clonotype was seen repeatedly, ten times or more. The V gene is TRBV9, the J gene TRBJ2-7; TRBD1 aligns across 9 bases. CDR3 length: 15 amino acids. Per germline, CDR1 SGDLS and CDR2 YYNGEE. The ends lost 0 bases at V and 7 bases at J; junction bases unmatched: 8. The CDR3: CASSVGDRVIEEQYF. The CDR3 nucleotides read TGTGCCAGCAGCGTAGGGGACAGGGTTATCGAAGAGCAGTACTTC.

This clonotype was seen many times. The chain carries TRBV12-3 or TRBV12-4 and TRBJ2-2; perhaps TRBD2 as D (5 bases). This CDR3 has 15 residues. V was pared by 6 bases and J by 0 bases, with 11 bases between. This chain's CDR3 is CASSQLGANTGELFF. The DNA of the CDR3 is TGTGCCAGCAGCCAACTAGGCGCGAACACCGGGGAGCTGTTTTTT.

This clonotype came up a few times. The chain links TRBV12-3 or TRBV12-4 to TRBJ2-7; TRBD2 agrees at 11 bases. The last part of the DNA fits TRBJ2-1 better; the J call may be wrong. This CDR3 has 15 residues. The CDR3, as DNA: TGTGCCAGCAGTTTGGGACTAGCGGCTCGCAATGAGCAGTTCTTC. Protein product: CASSLGLAARNEQFF.

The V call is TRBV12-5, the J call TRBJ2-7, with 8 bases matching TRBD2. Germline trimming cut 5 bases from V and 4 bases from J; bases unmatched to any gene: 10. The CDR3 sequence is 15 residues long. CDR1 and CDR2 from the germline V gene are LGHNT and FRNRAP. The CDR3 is CASGITGTSDYEQYF. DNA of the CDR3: TGTGCTAGTGGTATTACCGGGACTAGTGATTACGAGCAGTACTTC.

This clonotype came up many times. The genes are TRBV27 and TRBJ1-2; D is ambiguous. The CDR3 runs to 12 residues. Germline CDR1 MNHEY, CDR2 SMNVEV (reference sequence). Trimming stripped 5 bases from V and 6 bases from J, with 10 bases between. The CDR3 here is CASSNRGHGYTF. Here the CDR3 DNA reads TGTGCCAGCAGTAACAGAGGACATGGCTACACCTTC.

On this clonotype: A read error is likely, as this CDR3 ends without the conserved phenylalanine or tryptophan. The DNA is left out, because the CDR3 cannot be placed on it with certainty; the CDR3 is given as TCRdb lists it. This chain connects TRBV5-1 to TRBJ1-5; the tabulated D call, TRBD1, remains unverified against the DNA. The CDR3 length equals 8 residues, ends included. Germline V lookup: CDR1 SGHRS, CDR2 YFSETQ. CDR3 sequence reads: CASSLGQR.

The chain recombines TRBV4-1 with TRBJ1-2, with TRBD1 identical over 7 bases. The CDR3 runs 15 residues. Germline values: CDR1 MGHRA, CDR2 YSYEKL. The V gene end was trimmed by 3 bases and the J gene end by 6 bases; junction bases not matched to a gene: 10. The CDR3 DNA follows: TGCGCCAGCAGCCATGCTGACAGGGCGAGGAATGGCTACACCTTC. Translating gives CASSHADRARNGYTF.

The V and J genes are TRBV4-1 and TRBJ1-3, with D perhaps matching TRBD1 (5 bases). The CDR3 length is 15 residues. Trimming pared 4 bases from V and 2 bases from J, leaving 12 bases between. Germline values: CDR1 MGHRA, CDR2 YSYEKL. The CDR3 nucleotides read TGCGCCAGCAGCCCAAGGGGAAACGCTGGAAACACCATATATTTT. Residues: CASSPRGNAGNTIYF.

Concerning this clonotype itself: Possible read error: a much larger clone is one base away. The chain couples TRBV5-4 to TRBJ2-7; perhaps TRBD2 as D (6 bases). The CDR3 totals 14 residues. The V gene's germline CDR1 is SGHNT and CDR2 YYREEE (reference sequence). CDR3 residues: CASSRGLLAYKQYF. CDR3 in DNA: TGTGCCAGCAGCCGGGGACTCCTCGCCTACAAGCAGTACTTC.

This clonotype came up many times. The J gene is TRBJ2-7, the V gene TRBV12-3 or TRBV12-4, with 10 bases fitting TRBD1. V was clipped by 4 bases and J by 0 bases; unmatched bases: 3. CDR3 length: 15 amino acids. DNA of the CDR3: TGTGCCAGCAGTTCGACAGGGGGCTACTCCTACGAGCAGTACTTC. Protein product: CASSSTGGYSYEQYF.

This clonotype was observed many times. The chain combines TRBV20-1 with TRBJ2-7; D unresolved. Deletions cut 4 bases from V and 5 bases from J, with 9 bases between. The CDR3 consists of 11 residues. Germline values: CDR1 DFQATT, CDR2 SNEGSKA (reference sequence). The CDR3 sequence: CSAKHYNEQYF. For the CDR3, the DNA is TGCAGTGCTAAACACTATAACGAGCAGTACTTC.

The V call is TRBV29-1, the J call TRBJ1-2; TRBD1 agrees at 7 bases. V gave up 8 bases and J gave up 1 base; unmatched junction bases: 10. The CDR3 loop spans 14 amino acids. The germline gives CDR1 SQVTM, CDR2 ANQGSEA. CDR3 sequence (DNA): TGCAGCTTAGCGGTCCAGGGGGTTAACTATGGCTACACCTTC. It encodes CSLAVQGVNYGYTF.

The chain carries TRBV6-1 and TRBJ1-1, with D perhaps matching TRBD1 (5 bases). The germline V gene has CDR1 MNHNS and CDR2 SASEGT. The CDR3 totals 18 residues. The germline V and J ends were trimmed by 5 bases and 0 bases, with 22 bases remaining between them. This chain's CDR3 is CASSLSRGPRRLNTEAFF. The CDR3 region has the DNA TGTGCCAGCAGTTTATCGAGGGGACCCAGACGTTTGAACACTGAAGCTTTCTTT.

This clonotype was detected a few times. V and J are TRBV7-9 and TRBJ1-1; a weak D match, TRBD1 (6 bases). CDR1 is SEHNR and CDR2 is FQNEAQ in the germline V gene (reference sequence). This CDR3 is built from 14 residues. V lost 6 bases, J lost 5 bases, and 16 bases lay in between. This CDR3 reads CASSWTRGGTEAFF. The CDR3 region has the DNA TGTGCCAGCAGTTGGACCCGAGGGGGGACTGAAGCTTTCTTT.

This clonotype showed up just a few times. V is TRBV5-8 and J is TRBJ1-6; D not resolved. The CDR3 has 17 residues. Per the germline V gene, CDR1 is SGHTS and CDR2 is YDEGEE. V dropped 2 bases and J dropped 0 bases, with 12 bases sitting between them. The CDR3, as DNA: TGTGCCAGCAGCTTAGCCAGACGGAGCTCCTATAATTCACCCCTCCACTTT. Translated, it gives CASSLARRSSYNSPLHF. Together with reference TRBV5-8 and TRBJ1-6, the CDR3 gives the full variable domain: EAGVTQSPTHLIKTRGQQATLRCSPISGHTSVYWYQQALGLGLQFLLWYDEGEERNRGNFPPRFSGRQFPNYSSELNVNALELEDSALYLCASSLARRSSYNSPLHFGNGTRLTVT.